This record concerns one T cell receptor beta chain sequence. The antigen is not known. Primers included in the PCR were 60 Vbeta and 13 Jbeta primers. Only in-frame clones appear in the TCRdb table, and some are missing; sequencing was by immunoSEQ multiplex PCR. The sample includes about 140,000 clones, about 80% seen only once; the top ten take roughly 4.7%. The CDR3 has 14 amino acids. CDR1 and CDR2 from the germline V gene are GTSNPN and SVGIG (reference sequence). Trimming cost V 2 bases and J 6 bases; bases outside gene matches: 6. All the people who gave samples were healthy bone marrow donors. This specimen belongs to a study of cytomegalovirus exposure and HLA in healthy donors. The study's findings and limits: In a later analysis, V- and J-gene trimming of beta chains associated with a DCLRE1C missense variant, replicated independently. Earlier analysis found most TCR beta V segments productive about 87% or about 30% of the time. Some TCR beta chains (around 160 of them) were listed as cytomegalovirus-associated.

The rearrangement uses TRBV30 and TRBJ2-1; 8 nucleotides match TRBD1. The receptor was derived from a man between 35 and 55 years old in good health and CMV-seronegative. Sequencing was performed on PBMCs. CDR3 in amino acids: CAWSTAGGLNEQFF. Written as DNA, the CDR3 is TGTGCCTGGAGTACCGCAGGGGGCCTCAATGAGCAGTTCTTC.